This T cell receptor (beta chain) is drawn from a study of blood T cell repertoires in COVID-19. Study-wide background: Specimens from acute and convalescent COVID-19 originated in the United States, Italy and Spain. PBMCs, B-cell-depleted T cells, or T cells were the source of the cDNA or gDNA that made up the material.

Some clones are missing from TCRdb's copy, which holds only in-frame ones; the method was immunoSEQ multiplex PCR. This sample has some 100,000 clones, with 90% to 95% found just once. V lost 3 bases to trimming and J lost 10 bases; unmatched junction nucleotides: 8. CDR3 size: 15 residues. The germline V gene has CDR1 MGHDK and CDR2 SYGVNS. This receptor was obtained from a man aged 50 to 60 with acute or convalescent COVID-19. V usage is TRBV25-1 and J usage is TRBJ1-6; 8 nucleotides line up with TRBD1. The sequencing input was peripheral blood. In nucleotides, the CDR3 is TGTGCCAGCAGTGACCAGACAGGGGCGGCCTCACCCCTCCACTTT. Translating gives CASSDQTGAASPLHF.